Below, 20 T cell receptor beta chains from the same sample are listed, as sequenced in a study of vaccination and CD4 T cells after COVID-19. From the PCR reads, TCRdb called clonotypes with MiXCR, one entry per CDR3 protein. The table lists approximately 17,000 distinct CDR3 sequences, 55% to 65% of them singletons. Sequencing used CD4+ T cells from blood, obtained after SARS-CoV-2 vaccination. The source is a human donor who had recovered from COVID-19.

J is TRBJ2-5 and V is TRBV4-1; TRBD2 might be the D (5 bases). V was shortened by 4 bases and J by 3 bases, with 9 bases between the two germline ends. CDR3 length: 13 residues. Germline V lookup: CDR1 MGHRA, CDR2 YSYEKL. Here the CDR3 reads CASSPSGKETQYF. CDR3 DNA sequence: TGCGCCAGCAGCCCGAGCGGCAAAGAGACCCAGTACTTC.

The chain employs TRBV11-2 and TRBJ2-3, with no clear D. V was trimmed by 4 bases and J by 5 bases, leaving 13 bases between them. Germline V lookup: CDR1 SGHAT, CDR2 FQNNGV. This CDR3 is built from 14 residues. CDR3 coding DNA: TGTGCCAGCAGCTCCCGGGCCTCGGGAGATACGCAGTATTTT. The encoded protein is CASSSRASGDTQYF. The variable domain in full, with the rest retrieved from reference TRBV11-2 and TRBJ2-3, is EAGVAQSPRYKIIEKRQSVAFWCNPISGHATLYWYQQILGQGPKLLIQFQNNGVVDDSQLPKDRFSAERLKGVDSTLKIQPAKLEDSAVYLCASSSRASGDTQYFGPGTRLTVL.

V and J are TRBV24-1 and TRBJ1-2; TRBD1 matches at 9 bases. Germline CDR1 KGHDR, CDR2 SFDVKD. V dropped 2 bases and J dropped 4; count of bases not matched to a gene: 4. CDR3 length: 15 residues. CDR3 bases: TGTGCCACCAGTGATTCCCCGGACAGGGGCTATGGCTACACCTTC. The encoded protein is CATSDSPDRGYGYTF.

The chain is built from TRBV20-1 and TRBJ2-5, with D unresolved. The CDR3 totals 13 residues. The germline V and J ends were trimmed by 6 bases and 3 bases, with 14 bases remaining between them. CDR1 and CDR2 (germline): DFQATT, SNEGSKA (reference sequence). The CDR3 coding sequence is TGCAGTGCATACAGAATGTACAAAGAGACCCAGTACTTC. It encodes CSAYRMYKETQYF.

CDR3 nucleotide sequence: TGTGCCACCAGCCCGAGGGGGGGGTCCACAGATACGCAGTATTTT. Its translation is CATSPRGGSTDTQYF. The rearrangement links TRBV24-1 to TRBJ2-3; D is perhaps TRBD2 (7 bases). Looked up from germline, CDR1 is KGHDR and CDR2 is SFDVKD. This CDR3 contains 15 residues. V was clipped by 7 bases and J by 2 bases, with 15 bases between them.

CDR3 amino acids: CASSYGSGVSQPQHF. The CDR3, as DNA: TGTGCCAGCAGTTACGGGTCAGGGGTGAGTCAGCCCCAGCATTTT. The V and J genes are TRBV6-2 or TRBV6-3 and TRBJ1-5; tentative D call: TRBD1 (6 bases). V was trimmed by 2 bases and J by 6 bases, leaving 14 bases between them. This CDR3 has 15 residues. Germline V gene lookup returns CDR1 MNHEY and CDR2 SVGEGT.

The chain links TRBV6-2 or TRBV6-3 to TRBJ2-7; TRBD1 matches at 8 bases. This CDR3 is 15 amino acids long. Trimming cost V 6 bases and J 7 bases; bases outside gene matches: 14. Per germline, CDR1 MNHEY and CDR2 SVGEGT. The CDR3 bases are TGTGCCAGCAGAGCGGACAGGGCGATGGGGCGGGAGCAGTACTTC. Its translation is CASRADRAMGREQYF.

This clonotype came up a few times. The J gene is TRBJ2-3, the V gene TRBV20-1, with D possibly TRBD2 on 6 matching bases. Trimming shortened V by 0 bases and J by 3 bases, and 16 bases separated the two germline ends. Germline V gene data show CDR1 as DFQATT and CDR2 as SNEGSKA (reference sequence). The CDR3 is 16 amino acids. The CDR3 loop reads CSARDLQGLVTDTQYF. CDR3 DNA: TGCAGTGCTAGAGATCTTCAGGGACTCGTAACAGATACGCAGTATTTT.

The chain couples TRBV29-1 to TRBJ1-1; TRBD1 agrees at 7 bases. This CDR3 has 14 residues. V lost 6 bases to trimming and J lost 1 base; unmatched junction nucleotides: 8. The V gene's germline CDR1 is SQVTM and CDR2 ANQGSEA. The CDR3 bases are TGCAGCGTGCTTTCCGGGACAGCGAACACTGAAGCTTTCTTT. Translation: CSVLSGTANTEAFF.

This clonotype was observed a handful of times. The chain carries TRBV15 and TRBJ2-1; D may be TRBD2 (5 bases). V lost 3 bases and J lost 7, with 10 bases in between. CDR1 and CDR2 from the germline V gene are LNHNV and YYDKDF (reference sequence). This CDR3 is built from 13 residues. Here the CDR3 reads CATSRDWENEQFF. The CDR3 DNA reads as TGTGCCACCAGCAGGGACTGGGAGAATGAGCAGTTCTTC.

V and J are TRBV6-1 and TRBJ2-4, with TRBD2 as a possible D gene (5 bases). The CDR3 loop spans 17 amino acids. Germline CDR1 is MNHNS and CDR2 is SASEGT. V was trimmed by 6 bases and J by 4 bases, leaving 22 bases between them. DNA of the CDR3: TGTGCCAGCAGCTATAGCACCCGGGATCCTCGTAAAAACATTCAGTACTTC. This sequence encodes CASSYSTRDPRKNIQYF.

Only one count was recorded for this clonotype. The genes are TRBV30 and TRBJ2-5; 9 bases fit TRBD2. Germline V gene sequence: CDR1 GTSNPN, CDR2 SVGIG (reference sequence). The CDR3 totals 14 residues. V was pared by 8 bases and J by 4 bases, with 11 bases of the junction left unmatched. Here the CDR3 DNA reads TGTGCCCGGTCTAGCGGGATTACTCGAGAGACCCAGTACTTC. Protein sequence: CARSSGITRETQYF.

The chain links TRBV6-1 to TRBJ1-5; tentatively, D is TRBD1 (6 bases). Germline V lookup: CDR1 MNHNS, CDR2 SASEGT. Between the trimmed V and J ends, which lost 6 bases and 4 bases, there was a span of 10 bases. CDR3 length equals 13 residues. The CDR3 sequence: CASSRTENQPQHF. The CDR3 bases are TGTGCCAGCAGCCGGACAGAGAATCAGCCCCAGCATTTT.

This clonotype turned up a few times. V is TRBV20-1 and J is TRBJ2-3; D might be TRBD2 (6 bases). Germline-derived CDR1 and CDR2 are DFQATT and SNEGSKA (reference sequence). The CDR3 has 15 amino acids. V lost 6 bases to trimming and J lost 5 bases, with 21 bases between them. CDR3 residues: CSAALVGGGVDTQYF. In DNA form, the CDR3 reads TGCAGTGCAGCCCTGGTGGGAGGAGGCGTAGATACGCAGTATTTT.

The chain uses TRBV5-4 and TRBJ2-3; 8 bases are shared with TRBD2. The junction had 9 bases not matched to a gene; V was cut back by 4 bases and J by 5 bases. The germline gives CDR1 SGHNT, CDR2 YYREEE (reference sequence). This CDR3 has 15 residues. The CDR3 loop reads CASSPDGRAVDTQYF. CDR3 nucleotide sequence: TGTGCCAGCAGCCCTGACGGGAGGGCTGTAGATACGCAGTATTTT.

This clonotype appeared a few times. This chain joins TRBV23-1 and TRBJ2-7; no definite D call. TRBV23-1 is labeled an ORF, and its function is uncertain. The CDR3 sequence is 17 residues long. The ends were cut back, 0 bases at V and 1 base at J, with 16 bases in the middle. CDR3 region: CASSQSSPHSHSYEQYF. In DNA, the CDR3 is TGCGCCAGCAGTCAATCGAGTCCCCATTCACATTCCTACGAGCAGTACTTC.

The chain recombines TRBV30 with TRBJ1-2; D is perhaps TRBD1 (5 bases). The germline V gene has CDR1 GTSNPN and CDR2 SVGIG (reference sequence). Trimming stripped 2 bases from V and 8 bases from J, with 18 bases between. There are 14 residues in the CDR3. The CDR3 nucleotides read TGTGCCTGGAGTTTAGGGCAGGGTATTCGGGGCTACACCTTC. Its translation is CAWSLGQGIRGYTF. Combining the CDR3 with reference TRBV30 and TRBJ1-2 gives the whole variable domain SQTIHQWPATLVQPVGSPLSLECTVEGTSNPNLYWYRQAAGRGLQLLFYSVGIGQISSEVPQNLSASRPQDRQFILSSKKLLLSDSGFYLCAWSLGQGIRGYTFGSGTRLTVV.

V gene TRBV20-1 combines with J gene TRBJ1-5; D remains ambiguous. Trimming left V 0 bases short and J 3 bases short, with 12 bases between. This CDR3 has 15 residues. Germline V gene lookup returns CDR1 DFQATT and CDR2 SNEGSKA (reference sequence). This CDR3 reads CSARDYKQVNQPQHF. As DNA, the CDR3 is TGCAGTGCTAGAGACTACAAACAAGTCAATCAGCCCCAGCATTTT.

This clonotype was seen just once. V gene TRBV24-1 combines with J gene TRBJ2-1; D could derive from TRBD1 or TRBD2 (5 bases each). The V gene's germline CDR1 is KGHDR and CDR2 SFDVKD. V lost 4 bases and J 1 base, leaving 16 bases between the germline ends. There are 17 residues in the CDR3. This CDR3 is CATSDPGTPGSYNEQFF. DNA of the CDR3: TGTGCCACCAGTGACCCCGGGACGCCCGGATCCTACAATGAGCAGTTCTTC.

The CDR3: CSALADTKYEQYF. The CDR3 region has the DNA TGCAGTGCTTTAGCGGATACAAAATACGAGCAGTACTTC. The rearrangement uses TRBV20-1 and TRBJ2-7; tentative D call: TRBD2 (6 bases). The germline CDR1 and CDR2 sequences are DFQATT and SNEGSKA (reference sequence). V was shortened by 5 bases and J by 4 bases, with 15 bases between the two germline ends. The CDR3 contains 13 residues.